A selection of T cell receptor beta chains follows, all from one sample in a study of blood T cell repertoires in COVID-19. Some clones are missing from TCRdb's copy, which holds only in-frame ones; the method was immunoSEQ multiplex PCR. Among about 64,000 clones listed, more than 60% were seen once. Sequencing was carried out using peripheral blood. These receptors all stem from a human donor in a cohort sampled during active COVID-19. Both conserved end residues are trimmed from each CDR3. The order of the fields is J gene, V gene, CDR3 protein.

>TRBJ2-1|TRBV5-1
ASSLDPGSYNEQF
>TRBJ1-5|TRBV6-5
ASRTGTQPQH
>TRBJ1-5|TRBV2
ASSEGLNRGVQPQH
>TRBJ1-5|TRBV7-8
ASSFDRSQPQH
>TRBJ2-1|TRBV6-6
ASSYGTNYNEQF
>TRBJ1-1|TRBV29-1
SVEEGRGRAF
>TRBJ2-5|TRBV5-1
ASSLVGGRAETQY
>TRBJ2-1|TRBV24-1
ATSDSGGRLEQF
>TRBJ1-5|TRBV18
ASSPTSWGDNQPQH
>TRBJ1-6|TRBV3-1/TRBV3-2
ASSRRDRGNSPLH
>TRBJ2-7|TRBV3-1/TRBV3-2
ASSQISYEQY
>TRBJ1-2|TRBV5-1
ASSLGGSHYGYT
>TRBJ1-1|TRBV30
AWSVAGTHHEAF
>TRBJ2-5|TRBV3-1/TRBV3-2
ASSRTGQETQY
>TRBJ1-6|TRBV27
ASSKTGGGGGNSPLH
>TRBJ1-1|TRBV19
ASSRTGLSTEAF
>TRBJ2-5|TRBV27
ASSLGLAGGLQETQY
>TRBJ1-2|TRBV18
ASSPREGVGGYT
>TRBJ2-3|TRBV5-6
ASSLDRQGGDTQY
>TRBJ2-2|TRBV4-2
ASMLDGTSGITNTGELF
>TRBJ2-3|TRBV7-9
ASRPTGDTQY
>TRBJ2-5|TRBV5-1
ASRTTGEQTQY
>TRBJ2-1|TRBV6-4
ASSGVGAGSPNEQF
>TRBJ2-2|TRBV12-3/TRBV12-4
ATGREDGELF
>TRBJ1-2|TRBV30
AWSGGKTYGYT
>TRBJ2-3|TRBV11-2
ASSPWASGTDTQY
>TRBJ2-7|TRBV7-6
ASSARGRRGGQVEQY
>TRBJ2-5|TRBV11-3
ASSLGLAGETQY
>TRBJ1-2|TRBV28
ASLLKGGSKLHGYT
>TRBJ1-4|TRBV5-5
ATTDRPGEKLF
>TRBJ1-1|TRBV28
ASTGVNTEAF
>TRBJ2-7|TRBV15
ATSIPGRTYEQY
>TRBJ2-3|TRBV28
ASTGTSGTDTQY
>TRBJ2-5|TRBV11-2
ASSRLGGALEETQY
>TRBJ1-1|TRBV21-1
ASSKVGRNTEAF
>TRBJ1-6|TRBV7-9
ASSLATGNSPLH
>TRBJ1-3|TRBV19
ASSISVVLSGNTIY
>TRBJ2-2|TRBV19
ASSINGGAETGELF
>TRBJ2-3|TRBV7-3
ASSLTSAGGRLGDTQY
>TRBJ2-7|TRBV7-9
ASSSGTGYYEQY
>TRBJ2-1|TRBV7-6
ASSLRAGATYNEQF
>TRBJ2-1|TRBV6-6
ASSTTGVWDEQF
>TRBJ1-2|TRBV12-3/TRBV12-4
ASSPAGFHGYT
>TRBJ2-5|TRBV3-1/TRBV3-2
ASRSQGSGETQY
>TRBJ1-2|TRBV27
ASRESGLGPGYT
>TRBJ1-2|TRBV4-2
ASSQDSTGPNYGYT
>TRBJ2-7|TRBV5-6
ASSLQGQGSYEQY
>TRBJ2-3|TRBV7-2
ASSLSVGSGGRDTQY
>TRBJ2-5|TRBV5-1
ASSLAGSQETQY
>TRBJ1-5|TRBV3-1/TRBV3-2
ASSQDFRGYSNQPQH
>TRBJ1-5|TRBV4-3
ASSQSHGNNQPQH
>TRBJ1-1|TRBV10-3
AISESMAGMNTEAF
>TRBJ2-5|TRBV9
ASSAGLAGEWGTQY
>TRBJ1-5|TRBV19
ASSIRYPGTELNQPQH
>TRBJ2-5|TRBV19
ASSMGPSNRETQY